The rows below give T cell receptor beta chains drawn from one sample of a study of control samples from healthy donors and cancer patients. The protocol was immunoSEQ multiplex PCR, while the TCRdb copy is restricted to in-frame clones and leaves out a portion. This sample has about 140,000 clones, with roughly 94% found just once. The sequencing input was blood. The source of these receptors is a middle-aged man in good health. Both conserved end residues are trimmed from each CDR3.

cdr3_aa: ASSGTSGSPGELF
v_call: TRBV7-9

cdr3_aa: ASGLVLASSHKTQY
v_call: TRBV12-5

cdr3_aa: ASSFRLAETQY
v_call: TRBV6-2/TRBV6-3

cdr3_aa: ASSWGASEAF
v_call: TRBV28

cdr3_aa: ASSVGSSYNEQF
v_call: TRBV9

cdr3_aa: ASSLVSLAGGAVNEQF
v_call: TRBV7-2

cdr3_aa: ASSSTSGVNTGELF
v_call: TRBV9

cdr3_aa: ATSVTSGDSNTGELF
v_call: TRBV24-1

cdr3_aa: ASSGLDRLNTEAF
v_call: TRBV7-9

cdr3_aa: ASSRDTPEREAF
v_call: TRBV6-5

cdr3_aa: ASSGQLQGVGSTDTQY
v_call: TRBV6-1

cdr3_aa: ASSHPTTGTEIDEQF
v_call: TRBV4-1

cdr3_aa: ASSETGTLAKNIQY
v_call: TRBV10-1

cdr3_aa: ASSSRDRLNEQF
v_call: TRBV13

cdr3_aa: ASSLGSTGYNSPLH
v_call: TRBV5-1

cdr3_aa: ASSADGTDPSDIQY
v_call: TRBV5-6

cdr3_aa: ASSPGLAGGFRTDTQY
v_call: TRBV6-6

cdr3_aa: ASREQGLNTEAF
v_call: TRBV2

cdr3_aa: ASSQDDARASPLH
v_call: TRBV3-1/TRBV3-2

cdr3_aa: ASSVNPRGGPDEQF
v_call: TRBV9

cdr3_aa: ASSQDRNTEAF
v_call: TRBV4-3

cdr3_aa: ASSSPGSGNNEQF
v_call: TRBV6-5

cdr3_aa: ASSPGETQY
v_call: TRBV5-1

cdr3_aa: ASSEIAGGLQEQF
v_call: TRBV2

cdr3_aa: SVTVSRNTDTQY
v_call: TRBV29-1

cdr3_aa: ASSAPNTGELF
v_call: TRBV7-3

cdr3_aa: SALNQPQH
v_call: TRBV20-1

cdr3_aa: ASSHQQGLDYEQY
v_call: TRBV4-3

cdr3_aa: ASTGGYSGNTIY
v_call: TRBV19

cdr3_aa: ASSRTSGGFVSTDTQY
v_call: TRBV3-1/TRBV3-2

cdr3_aa: ASSFGPTGYEQY
v_call: TRBV11-2

cdr3_aa: AWSEASGYNEQF
v_call: TRBV30

cdr3_aa: ASSSLNTPEAF
v_call: TRBV28

cdr3_aa: ASSGGTATEAF
v_call: TRBV18

cdr3_aa: ASSLLKGKAIY
v_call: TRBV28

cdr3_aa: AISEGNTIY
v_call: TRBV10-3

cdr3_aa: AIRDRVSTEAF
v_call: TRBV10-3

cdr3_aa: ASSRVGDYGYT
v_call: TRBV14

cdr3_aa: ASSAGLAKNIQY
v_call: TRBV5-4

cdr3_aa: ASSLTSNQPQH
v_call: TRBV11-2

cdr3_aa: ASRRDRGLYEQY
v_call: TRBV25-1